This entry features one T cell receptor (beta chain) sequence. Which antigen it targets is not known. No base quality values were provided; no much bigger clone lies one nucleotide off. This sample was included in a study of T cells in Graves' hyperthyroidism and ophthalmopathy (dated by TCRdb to between 2018 and 2021). Study-level background: Peripheral blood samples were taken at initial diagnosis, before any treatment was given. Once sampling was done, hyperthyroidism patients were given methimazole at a starting dose of 30 mg daily, whereas ophthalmopathy patients were given high-dose intravenous methylprednisolone. The 85 to 100 discovery patients were divided at random into training and test sets in a 7:3 ratio. The paper reports TCR Vbeta CDR3 sequencing of some 140 peripheral blood samples: approximately 43 ophthalmopathy, roughly 74 hyperthyroidism and around 17 progressor patients. To identify distinguishing TCR V-J signatures, a discovery cohort of roughly 100 patients was used, comprising some 43 with Graves' ophthalmopathy and under 60 with stable Graves' hyperthyroidism. Thyroid tissue and blood T-cell repertoires from several Graves' hyperthyroidism patients were also compared in the study. Whether ophthalmopathy could be predicted prospectively was tested in an independent validation cohort made up of roughly 19 hyperthyroidism patients plus 17 patients who later progressed to ophthalmopathy.

A patient counted as having stable Graves' hyperthyroidism if no progression to ophthalmopathy occurred over 18 months of follow-up. Hyperthyroidism patients were newly diagnosed, had a disease duration of under 2 months, and were aged 18 to 65 years. Patients with uncontrolled infections, other autoimmune diseases, pregnancy or lactation were excluded. Diagnoses were based on clinical symptoms, serum thyroxine and TRAb, thyroid ultrasound and orbital computed tomography. PBMCs were separated from roughly 10 ml of fresh peripheral blood using Ficoll-Paque density gradient centrifugation. Total RNA was extracted using Trizol reagent, and RNA quality was assessed on an Agilent 2100 Bioanalyzer. Amplification of TCR beta CDR3 regions was carried out from RNA transcripts. For the first round of RT-PCR on the TCR CDR3, the HTBI primer set was used together with the Qiagen OneStep RT-PCR kit. Libraries were constructed in a second round of multiplex PCR, after which size selection and purification were carried out. Libraries were sequenced paired-end with 100 bp reads on an Illumina HiSeq2000. In the authors' own workflow: SOAPnuke was used to process the raw data, removing reads that contained adapters or uncalled bases, had a mean Phred below 15, or lacked an exact match to the constant primer or identifier. High-quality paired reads were merged with COPE v1.2.5, and unique nucleotide sequences were defined as clonotypes. MiTCR v1.1 was used to align clonotypes to the IMGT TRBV, TRBD and TRBJ reference segments. Only V-J combinations with frequency above 0.0001, covering approximately 99% of repertoires, were analysed. The TCS score was defined as the ratio of F50 (clonal expansion) to E x V (chaos), calculated using BLOSUM62-based TCRdist between CDR3 peptides within each V-J. Welch's t-statistics and random forest reduced around 520 V-J features to about 12, which were used in a naive Bayes classifier (R e1071). TCRdb reran the public reads through fastp at Q25 and MiXCR, keeping productive beta chains. Under each unique CDR3 protein, matching rows form one entry showing the most common genes and DNA. These V and J calls originate from TCRdb's pipeline instead of the authors' own analysis. The sample table lists around 690,000 distinct CDR3 sequences, around a sixth of them with a count of one. Together, the top ten hold about 16% of the sample.

The investigation overall reported the following: Sample size was not statistically predetermined, and investigators were not blinded to group allocation. Most expanded thyroid clonotypes (frequency above 0.001) were also detected in blood, a finding suggesting that blood repertoires may reflect thyroid immune responses. A 13 V-J signature model separated ophthalmopathy from stable hyperthyroidism, with 87.88% sensitivity and about 81% specificity in cross-validation and 80%/75% in testing. In validation, progression to ophthalmopathy was predicted by the model with 65% to 71% sensitivity and roughly 76% specificity, a median of about 6.8 months before onset.

Trimming removed 1 base from V and 9 bases from J; the gene matches leave 8 bases unexplained. CDR1 is given as MGHRA and CDR2 as YSYEKL, both from the germline V gene. Reading from cysteine to phenylalanine, the CDR3 counts 15 amino acids. The read is trimmed to its CDR3 DNA, 45 bases read in frame from base 1. Sequencing was done on a sample of blood. The sequence joins TRBV4-1 to TRBJ2-1; TRBD2 agrees with 8 junctional bases. The clonotype was recovered from a man aged 45 to 65 with Graves' hyperthyroidism. The CDR3 reads CASSQVPAGDFEQFF. The nucleotide sequence is given as TGCGCCAGCAGCCAAGTCCCAGCGGGAGATTTTGAGCAGTTCTTC.